This TCR beta chain emerged from a study of cytotoxic CD8 clonotypes in ibrutinib-treated CLL (dated by TCRdb to the early 2020s). About the full investigation: The cohort had 11 relapsed/refractory and around 15 treatment-naive patients; approximately 17 were IGHV unmutated. Responses were partial in 24 patients and complete in 2; after median about 5.5 years follow-up, roughly 15 stayed in remission and about twelve progressed. Response samples were taken after a median of approximately eleven months on treatment, ranging from 6 to 36 months. On average, each sample yielded some 250,000 productive templates and over 90,000 productive rearrangements. Longitudinal samples were obtainable from about 30% of the roughly 90 participants in the trial. Cryopreserved peripheral blood mononuclear cells were obtained before treatment, at response, and at either sustained remission or disease progression. The full study reports these points: Clonality increased at ibrutinib response, stayed stable in sustained remission, and fell back toward baseline at progression. Sampling times were not matched between patients in sustained remission and patients whose disease was progressing, and lymph node repertoires were not examined. Public clonotypes were rare and either shrank or stayed stable during treatment, and the rise in clonality at ibrutinib response reflected expansion of private clonotypes. Baseline clonality was found to be higher than that of age-matched healthy donors and was strongly correlated with circulating CD8+ T-cell counts.

For TCR beta library preparation, about 1.8 micrograms of genomic DNA were isolated from cryopreserved PBMCs. Longitudinal blood samples from CLL patients receiving ibrutinib monotherapy were subjected to high-throughput TCR beta sequencing. The patients took part in an open-label, single-center phase 2 trial of ibrutinib monotherapy. From the germline V gene (reference sequence), CDR1 is GTSNPN and CDR2 is SVGIG. Germline trimming: 1 base from V, 3 bases from J; junction bases outside gene matches: 2. Its CDR3 holds 13 amino acids, cysteine through phenylalanine. This entry keeps only the CDR3 DNA: 39 bases, framed from base 1. Each clonotype received, on average, 10x coverage in deep resolution sequencing performed on a MiSeq, where the target depth lay between 1 in 1 million and 1 in 200,000 T cells. The immunoSEQ hsTCRB Kit was used to generate the TCR beta libraries. Under the source paper's analysis protocol: ImmunoSEQ Data Assistant and ImmunoSEQ Analyzer were used for data analysis, and V, D and J genes were assigned according to IMGT definitions. Clonality, which ranges from 0 to 1, was calculated by subtracting the normalized Shannon entropy of productive rearrangement frequencies from one. Only overrepresented clonotypes making up at least 0.05% of each patient's repertoire were included in the public clonotype analysis. Repertoires from some 13 age-matched healthy donors in immuneACCESS were used as clonality controls. Sourced from immuneACCESS, this table was stored by TCRdb with only in-frame sequences that have V and J called. A share of the clones is absent; for the studies checked, an unresolved V gene accounts for under half, and the remainder has no known explanation. The DNA was the basis for D and trimming; V, J and clone size are from that table. The sample table records more than 300,000 clones; around four fifths of these occur just once. 6.5% to 8.5% of the sample goes to the ten largest clones.

With regard to this clone: The antigen it recognizes is unknown. No much larger clone exists at a distance of one base, and base qualities are not known.

This clonotype was sampled from a human donor with chronic lymphocytic leukemia. Source: PBMCs, taken before ibrutinib treatment. Recombination linked TRBV30 to TRBJ2-7; 8 junctional bases match TRBD2. The CDR3 region reads CAWSGAGGYEQYF. The nucleotides read TGTGCCTGGAGTGGTGCGGGAGGCTACGAGCAGTACTTC.